These 22 T cell receptor beta chains originate from one sample sequenced in a study of T cell responses to AZD1222 COVID-19 vaccine. Only in-frame clones appear in the TCRdb table, and some are missing; sequencing was by immunoSEQ multiplex PCR. The data hold about 78,000 clones, with nearly 90% observed a single time. Source: peripheral blood, taken on day 0 of MenACWY control vaccination. The receptors were gathered from an adult in good health.

This chain connects TRBV5-1 to TRBJ2-1; 9 nucleotides align to TRBD2. CDR3 length: 16 residues. V lost 3 bases and J lost 0; bases outside the gene matches: 4. CDR1 SGHRS and CDR2 YFSETQ come from the germline V gene. The CDR3 DNA is TGCGCCAGCAGCTCACTAGCGGGTGGCTCCTACAATGAGCAGTTCTTC. Translating it yields CASSSLAGGSYNEQFF.

This chain joins TRBV6-5 and TRBJ2-2, with a weak D call TRBD2 (6 bases). Trimming cost V 0 bases and J 2 bases, with 10 bases left between them. Germline lookup yields CDR1 MNHEY and CDR2 SVGAGI. The CDR3 has 16 residues. This CDR3 reads CASSYSARGNTGELFF. CDR3 DNA sequence: TGTGCCAGCAGTTACTCAGCGCGGGGAAACACCGGGGAGCTGTTTTTT.

This chain uses TRBV19 with TRBJ2-2, with 12 bases lining up with TRBD2. This CDR3 has 16 residues. V gave up 8 bases and J gave up 5 bases; unmatched junction bases: 9. CDR1 and CDR2 (germline): LNHDA, SQIVND (reference sequence). The CDR3, as DNA: TGTGCCAGTTACGGGACTAGCGGGCGGATGACCGGGGAGCTGTTTTTT. It translates to CASYGTSGRMTGELFF.

This clone was observed a handful of times. V is TRBV19 and J is TRBJ1-5; the D gene is possibly TRBD1 (6 bases). CDR3 length equals 14 residues. V lost 8 bases and J lost 7, with 18 bases in between. Germline values: CDR1 LNHDA, CDR2 SQIVND (reference sequence). The CDR3: CASRPEGGSQPQHF. CDR3 nucleotides: TGTGCCAGTCGTCCCGAGGGGGGTTCCCAGCCCCAGCATTTT.

The chain joins TRBV10-3 to TRBJ2-2; D gene uncertain. The CDR3 sequence is 16 residues long. The germline V gene has CDR1 ENHRY and CDR2 SYGVKD. The V and J ends lost 2 bases and 5 bases respectively, with 15 bases between them. The chain's CDR3 is CAISEDLSGGTGELFF. The CDR3 nucleotides are TGTGCCATCAGTGAGGATTTGTCAGGTGGAACCGGGGAGCTGTTTTTT.

V is TRBV2 and J is TRBJ1-2; D may be TRBD1 (5 bases). The germline V and J ends were trimmed by 3 bases and 8 bases, with 16 bases remaining between them. CDR1 is SNHLY and CDR2 is FYNNEI in the germline V gene. The length of the CDR3 is 14 residues. The CDR3 nucleotides are TGTGCCAGCAGTGATGCCAGGGACGCTTGGGGCTACACCTTC. It is translated as CASSDARDAWGYTF. The complete variable domain, with remaining parts taken from reference TRBV2 and TRBJ1-2, reads EPEVTQTPSHQVTQMGQEVILRCVPISNHLYFYWYRQILGQKVEFLVSFYNNEISEKSEIFDDQFSVERPDGSNFTLKIRSTKLEDSAMYFCASSDARDAWGYTFGSGTRLTVV.

This rearrangement joins TRBV4-1 to TRBJ2-5; TRBD1 agrees at 9 bases. There are 15 residues in the CDR3. Per the germline V gene, CDR1 is MGHRA and CDR2 is YSYEKL. The J segment lost 1 base and the V segment lost 4 bases, leaving 4 bases of the junction unmatched. The CDR3 DNA sequence: TGCGCCAGCAGCCTCCAGGACAGGGGCCAAGAGACCCAGTACTTC. Translated, it gives CASSLQDRGQETQYF.

CDR3 protein: CASSPGDLVPDTQYF. CDR3 DNA: TGTGCCAGTAGTCCCGGGGACTTAGTCCCAGATACGCAGTATTTT. This rearrangement joins TRBV19 to TRBJ2-3; TRBD2 might be the D (6 bases). The germline gives CDR1 LNHDA, CDR2 SQIVND (reference sequence). This CDR3 has 15 residues. V lost 5 bases to trimming and J lost 4 bases, with 16 bases between them.

DNA of the CDR3: TGTGCCAGCAGCCCGATCGGGGGGGATTCACCCCTCCACTTT. It translates to CASSPIGGDSPLHF. The chain links TRBV5-5 to TRBJ1-6; D perhaps matches TRBD1 (5 bases). Trimming removed 4 bases at V and 8 bases at J, with 13 bases between. This CDR3 has 14 amino acids. Germline V gene lookup returns CDR1 SGHKS and CDR2 YYEKEE (reference sequence).

This clone was picked up one time. V is TRBV19 and J is TRBJ1-1; D not resolved. V lost 7 bases, J lost 3 bases, and 18 bases lay in between. Per the germline V gene, CDR1 is LNHDA and CDR2 is SQIVND (reference sequence). The CDR3 extends over 15 amino acids. The CDR3 is CASNEGIWVDTEAFF. The DNA for the CDR3 is TGTGCCAGTAACGAGGGAATTTGGGTGGACACTGAAGCTTTCTTT.

This sequence joins TRBV5-6 and TRBJ2-1, with TRBD1 matching 7 bases. V shed 0 bases and J 9 bases; nucleotides not matched to a gene: 6. Germline CDR1 SGHDT, CDR2 YYEEEE. This CDR3 is built from 14 residues. CDR3 bases: TGTGCCAGCAGCTTGGATCCGACAGGGAGTGAGCAGTTCTTC. Translating it yields CASSLDPTGSEQFF.

V usage is TRBV28 and J usage is TRBJ1-2; D is uncertain. Trimming left V 5 bases short and J 8 bases short, with 9 bases between. The CDR3 loop spans 11 amino acids. Germline CDR1 reads MDHEN; CDR2 reads SYDVKM. CDR3 sequence (DNA): TGTGCCAGCAGTACCCTTTACGGCTACACCTTC. Protein: CASSTLYGYTF.

This chain links TRBV7-3 with TRBJ1-2; possibly TRBD1 for D (6 bases). Trimming removed 1 base from V and 8 bases from J, with 29 bases in between. Germline V gene sequence: CDR1 SGHTA, CDR2 FQGTGA. The CDR3 sequence is 19 residues long. CDR3 loop: CASSLKRGPYLTMAEGYTF. The CDR3, as DNA: TGTGCCAGCAGCTTAAAACGGGGGCCCTACCTAACTATGGCGGAAGGCTACACCTTC. Variable domain in full (rest from reference TRBV7-3 and TRBJ1-2): GAGVSQTPSNKVTEKGKYVELRCDPISGHTALYWYRQSLGQGPEFLIYFQGTGAADDSGLPNDRFFAVRPEGSVSTLKIQRTERGDSAVYLCASSLKRGPYLTMAEGYTFGSGTRLTVV.

J is TRBJ2-3 and V is TRBV3-1 (or the pseudogene TRBV3-2); 8 nucleotides line up with TRBD2. Germline V lookup: CDR1 LGHDT, CDR2 YNNKEL (reference sequence). The CDR3 is 16 residues long. V was pared by 3 bases and J by 11 bases, with 16 bases of the junction left unmatched. The CDR3 is CASSQESGGLPWEQYF. The DNA of the CDR3 is TGTGCCAGCAGCCAGGAGAGCGGGGGACTGCCTTGGGAGCAGTATTTT.

The rearrangement joins TRBV7-8 to TRBJ1-5; perhaps TRBD1 as D (5 bases). The germline V gene has CDR1 SGHVS and CDR2 FQNEAQ. This CDR3 is 15 amino acids long. Trimming shortened V by 5 bases and J by 0 bases, and 11 bases separated the two germline ends. The DNA for the CDR3 is TGTGCCAGCAGCCTGACAGCTTATAGCAATCAGCCCCAGCATTTT. As protein: CASSLTAYSNQPQHF.

The genes are TRBV19 and TRBJ2-1, with D perhaps TRBD1 or TRBD2 (5 bases each). The V and J ends lost 1 base and 6 bases respectively, with 10 bases between them. This CDR3 is 14 amino acids long. The germline V gene encodes CDR1 LNHDA and CDR2 SQIVND (reference sequence). CDR3 coding DNA: TGTGCCAGTAGTATAGCTCGGGGCCTCAATGAGCAGTTCTTC. The encoded protein is CASSIARGLNEQFF. Full variable domain (missing parts from reference TRBV19 and TRBJ2-1): DGGITQSPKYLFRKEGQNVTLSCEQNLNHDAMYWYRQDPGQGLRLIYYSQIVNDFQKGDIAEGYSVSREKKESFPLTVTSAQKNPTAFYLCASSIARGLNEQFFGPGTRLTVL.

Note on this clone: The identical CDR3 is also encoded by other nucleotide sequences in the sample. V is TRBV7-2 and J is TRBJ1-3; 7 bases are a match to TRBD1. The V segment lost 5 bases and the J segment 2 bases; nucleotides outside the gene matches: 6. This CDR3 comprises 15 residues. Germline V gives CDR1 SGHTA, CDR2 FQGNSA. This chain's CDR3 is CASSPQGSTGNTIYF. The DNA of the CDR3 is TGTGCCAGCAGCCCACAGGGGAGTACTGGAAACACCATATATTTT.

The chain recombines TRBV12-2 with TRBJ1-1; the table's TRBD1 call for D was not verified on the DNA. TRBV12-2 is a documented pseudogene. The CDR3 loop spans 16 amino acids. The CDR3 DNA follows: TGTGCAAGTCGCCTTCGGACAGGAGGGGACGTCACTGAAGCTTTCTTT. This codes for CASRLRTGGDVTEAFF.

The genes are TRBV4-3 and TRBJ2-7; TRBD1 matches 9 bases. Germline-derived CDR1 and CDR2 are LGHNA and YSLEER. V gave up 4 bases and J gave up 1 base; unmatched junction bases: 5. The CDR3 runs to 15 residues. CDR3 DNA: TGCGCCAGCAGCCTCGGGACAGGGCGTTCCTACGAGCAGTACTTC. This encodes CASSLGTGRSYEQYF.

The CDR3 nucleotides read TGTGCCAGCAGCTTGGAAGGGACAGGGAATTCACCCCTCCACTTT. It is translated as CASSLEGTGNSPLHF. The chain has TRBV5-4 and TRBJ1-6; 9 nucleotides align to TRBD1. J gave up 7 bases and V 0 bases, and 2 bases lay outside the gene matches. The CDR3 extends over 15 amino acids. Germline V gene sequence: CDR1 SGHNT, CDR2 YYREEE (reference sequence).

The chain's CDR3 is CASSLGLAGGLFYEQYF. Here the CDR3 DNA reads TGTGCCAGCAGCCTCGGACTAGCGGGGGGATTATTCTACGAGCAGTACTTC. This chain uses TRBV28 with TRBJ2-7, with 14 bases matching TRBD2. The V gene's germline CDR1 is MDHEN and CDR2 SYDVKM. The length of the CDR3 is 17 residues. V was clipped by 6 bases and J by 3 bases; unmatched bases: 10.

This clone was recorded once. The genes are TRBV6-1 and TRBJ2-7, with a tentative D call TRBD2 (6 bases). Germline CDR1 and CDR2: MNHNS and SASEGT. The CDR3 is 14 amino acids. Trimming left V 1 base short and J 0 bases short, with 7 bases between. CDR3 in amino acids: CASSEGGVSYEQYF. The CDR3, as DNA: TGTGCCAGCAGTGAAGGGGGGGTCTCCTACGAGCAGTACTTC.